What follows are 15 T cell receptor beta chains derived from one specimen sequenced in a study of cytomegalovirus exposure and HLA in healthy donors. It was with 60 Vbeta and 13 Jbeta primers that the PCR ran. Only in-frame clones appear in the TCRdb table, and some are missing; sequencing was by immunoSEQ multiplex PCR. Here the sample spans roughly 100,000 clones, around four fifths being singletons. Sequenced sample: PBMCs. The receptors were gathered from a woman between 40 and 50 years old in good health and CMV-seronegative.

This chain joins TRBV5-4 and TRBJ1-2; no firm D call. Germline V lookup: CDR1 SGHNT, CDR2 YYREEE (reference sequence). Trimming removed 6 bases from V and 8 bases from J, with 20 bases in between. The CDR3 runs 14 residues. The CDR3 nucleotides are TGTGCCAGCACCACCCCCGACACCGGGAGGGGCTACACCTTC. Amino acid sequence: CASTTPDTGRGYTF.

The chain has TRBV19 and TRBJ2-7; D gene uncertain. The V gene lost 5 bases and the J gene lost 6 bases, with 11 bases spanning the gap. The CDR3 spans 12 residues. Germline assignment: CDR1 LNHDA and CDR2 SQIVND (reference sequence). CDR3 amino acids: CASSPPSGEQYF. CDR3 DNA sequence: TGTGCCAGTAGTCCCCCTTCGGGCGAGCAGTACTTC.

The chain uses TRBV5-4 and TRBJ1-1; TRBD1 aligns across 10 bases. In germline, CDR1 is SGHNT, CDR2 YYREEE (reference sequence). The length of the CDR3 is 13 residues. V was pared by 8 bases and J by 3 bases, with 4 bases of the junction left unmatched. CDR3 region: CASGTGADTEAFF. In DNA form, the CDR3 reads TGTGCCAGTGGGACAGGGGCGGACACTGAAGCTTTCTTT.

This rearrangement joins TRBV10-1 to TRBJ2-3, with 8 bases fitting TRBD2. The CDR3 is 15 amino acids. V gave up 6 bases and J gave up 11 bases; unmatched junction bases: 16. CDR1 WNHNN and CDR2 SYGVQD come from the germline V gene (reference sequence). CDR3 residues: CASSVSGEMPGLQYF. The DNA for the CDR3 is TGCGCCAGCAGCGTTAGCGGGGAGATGCCGGGTTTGCAGTATTTT.

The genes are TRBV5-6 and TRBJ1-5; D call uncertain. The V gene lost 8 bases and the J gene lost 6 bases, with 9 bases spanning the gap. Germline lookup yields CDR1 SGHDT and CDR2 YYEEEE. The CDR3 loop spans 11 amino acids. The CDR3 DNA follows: TGTGCCAGGGGCCGGGGTCAGCCCCAGCATTTT. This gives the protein CARGRGQPQHF.

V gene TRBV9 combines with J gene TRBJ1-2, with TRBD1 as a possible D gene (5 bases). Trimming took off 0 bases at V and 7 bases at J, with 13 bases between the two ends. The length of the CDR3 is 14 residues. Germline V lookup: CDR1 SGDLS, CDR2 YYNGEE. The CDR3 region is CASSVEEGNGGYTF. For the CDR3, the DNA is TGTGCCAGCAGCGTAGAGGAGGGGAATGGTGGCTACACCTTC.

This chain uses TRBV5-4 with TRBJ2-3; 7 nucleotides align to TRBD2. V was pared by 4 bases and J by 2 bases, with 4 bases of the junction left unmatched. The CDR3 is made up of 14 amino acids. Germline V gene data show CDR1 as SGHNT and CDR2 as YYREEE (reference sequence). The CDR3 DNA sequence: TGTGCCAGCAGCGGGGAGGGAGCCACAGATACGCAGTATTTT. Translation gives CASSGEGATDTQYF.

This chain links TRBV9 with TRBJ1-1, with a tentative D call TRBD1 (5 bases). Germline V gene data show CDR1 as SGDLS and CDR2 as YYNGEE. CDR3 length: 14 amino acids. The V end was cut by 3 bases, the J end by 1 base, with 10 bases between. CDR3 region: CASSEGQGNTEAFF. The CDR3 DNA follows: TGTGCCAGCAGCGAAGGACAAGGGAACACTGAAGCTTTCTTT.

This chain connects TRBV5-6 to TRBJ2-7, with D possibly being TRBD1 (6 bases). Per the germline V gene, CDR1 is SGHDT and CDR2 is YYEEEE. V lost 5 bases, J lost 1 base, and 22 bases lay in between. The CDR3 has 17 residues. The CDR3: CASSSARLRDKSYEQYF. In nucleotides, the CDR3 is TGTGCCAGCAGTTCTGCCCGGCTGAGGGACAAATCCTACGAGCAGTACTTC.

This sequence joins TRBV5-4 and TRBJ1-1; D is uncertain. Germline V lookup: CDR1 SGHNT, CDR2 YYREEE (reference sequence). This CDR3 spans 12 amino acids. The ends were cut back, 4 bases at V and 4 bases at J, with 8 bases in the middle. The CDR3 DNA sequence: TGTGCCAGCAGCCAGGAAGGCACTGAAGCTTTCTTT. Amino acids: CASSQEGTEAFF.

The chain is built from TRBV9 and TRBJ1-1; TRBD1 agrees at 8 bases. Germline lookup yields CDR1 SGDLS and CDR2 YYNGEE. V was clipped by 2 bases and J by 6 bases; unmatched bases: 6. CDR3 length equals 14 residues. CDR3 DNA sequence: TGTGCCAGCAGCGTCTCACAGGGGGGCTCTGAAGCTTTCTTT. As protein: CASSVSQGGSEAFF.

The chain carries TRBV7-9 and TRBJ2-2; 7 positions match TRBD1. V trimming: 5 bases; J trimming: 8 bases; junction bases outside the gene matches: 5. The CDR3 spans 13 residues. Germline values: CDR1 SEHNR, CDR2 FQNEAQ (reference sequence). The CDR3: CASSPTGEGELFF. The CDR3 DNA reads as TGTGCCAGCAGCCCCACAGGGGAAGGGGAGCTGTTTTTT.

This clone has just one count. CDR3 sequence (DNA): TGTGCCAGCAGTTTAACAGGGGCTATCTACGAGCAGTACTTC. Its translation: CASSLTGAIYEQYF. This chain connects TRBV27 to TRBJ2-7; 7 nucleotides agree with TRBD1. Germline V CDR1 and CDR2: MNHEY, SMNVEV (reference sequence). J gave up 3 bases and V 2 bases, and 4 bases lay outside the gene matches. The CDR3 spans 14 residues.

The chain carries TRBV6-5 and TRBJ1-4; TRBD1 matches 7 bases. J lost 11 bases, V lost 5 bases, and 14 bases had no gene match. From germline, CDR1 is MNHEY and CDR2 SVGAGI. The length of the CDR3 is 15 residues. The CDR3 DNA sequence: TGTGCCAGCAGTCCCAGACAGGGAGGATCGCGGAAACTGTTTTTT. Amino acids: CASSPRQGGSRKLFF.

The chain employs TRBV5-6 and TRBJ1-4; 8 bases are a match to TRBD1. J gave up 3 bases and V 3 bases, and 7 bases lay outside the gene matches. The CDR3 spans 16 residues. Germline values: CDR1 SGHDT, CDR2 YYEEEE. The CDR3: CASSSLRGLPNEKLFF. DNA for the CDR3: TGTGCCAGCAGCTCCCTCAGGGGGCTGCCTAATGAAAAACTGTTTTTT. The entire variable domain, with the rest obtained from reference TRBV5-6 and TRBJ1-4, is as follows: DAGVTQSPTHLIKTRGQQVTLRCSPKSGHDTVSWYQQALGQGPQFIFQYYEEEERQRGNFPDRFSGHQFPNYSSELNVNALLLGDSALYLCASSSLRGLPNEKLFFGSGTQLSVL.